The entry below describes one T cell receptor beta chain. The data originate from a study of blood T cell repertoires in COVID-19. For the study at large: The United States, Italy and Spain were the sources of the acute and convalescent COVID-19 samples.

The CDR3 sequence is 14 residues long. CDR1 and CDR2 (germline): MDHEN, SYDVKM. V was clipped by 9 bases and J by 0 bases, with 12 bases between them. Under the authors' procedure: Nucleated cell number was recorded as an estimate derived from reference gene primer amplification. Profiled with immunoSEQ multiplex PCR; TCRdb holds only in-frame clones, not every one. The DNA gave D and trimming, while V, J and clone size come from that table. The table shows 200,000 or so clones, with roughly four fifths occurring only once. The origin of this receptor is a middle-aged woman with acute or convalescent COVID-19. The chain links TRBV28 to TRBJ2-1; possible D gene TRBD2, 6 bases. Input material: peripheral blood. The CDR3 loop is CASRGGLSYNEQFF. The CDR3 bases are TGTGCCAGTAGGGGAGGCCTCTCCTACAATGAGCAGTTCTTC. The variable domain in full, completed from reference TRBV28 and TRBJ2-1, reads DVKVTQSSRYLVKRTGEKVFLECVQDMDHENMFWYRQDPGLGLRLIYFSYDVKMKEKGDIPEGYSVSREKKERFSLILESASTNQTSMYLCASRGGLSYNEQFFGPGTRLTVL.